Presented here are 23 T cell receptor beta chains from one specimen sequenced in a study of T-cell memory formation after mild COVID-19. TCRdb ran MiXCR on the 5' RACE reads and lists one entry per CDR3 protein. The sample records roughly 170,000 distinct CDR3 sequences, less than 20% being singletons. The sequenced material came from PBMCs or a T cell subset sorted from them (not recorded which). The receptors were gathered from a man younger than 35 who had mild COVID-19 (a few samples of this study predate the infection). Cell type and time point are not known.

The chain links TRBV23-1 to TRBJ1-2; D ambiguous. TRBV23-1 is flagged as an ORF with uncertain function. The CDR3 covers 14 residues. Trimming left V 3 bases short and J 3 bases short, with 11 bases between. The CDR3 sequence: CASSHVPRDYGYTF. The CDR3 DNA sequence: TGCGCCAGCAGTCACGTCCCCCGGGACTATGGCTACACCTTC.

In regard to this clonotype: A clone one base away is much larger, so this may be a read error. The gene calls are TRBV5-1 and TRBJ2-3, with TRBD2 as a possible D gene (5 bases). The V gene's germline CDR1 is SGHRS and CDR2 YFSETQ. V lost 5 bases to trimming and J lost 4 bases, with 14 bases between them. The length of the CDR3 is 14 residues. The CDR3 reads CASRNAGPPDTQYF. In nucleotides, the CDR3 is TGCGCCAGCAGAAATGCGGGCCCCCCAGATACGCAGTATTTT.

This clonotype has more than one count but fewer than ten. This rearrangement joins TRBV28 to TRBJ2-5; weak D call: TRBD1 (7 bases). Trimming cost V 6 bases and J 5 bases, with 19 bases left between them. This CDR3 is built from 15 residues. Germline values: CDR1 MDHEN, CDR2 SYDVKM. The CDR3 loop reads CASSIRGADRETQYF. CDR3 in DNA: TGTGCCAGCAGCATCAGGGGGGCGGATAGGGAGACCCAGTACTTC.

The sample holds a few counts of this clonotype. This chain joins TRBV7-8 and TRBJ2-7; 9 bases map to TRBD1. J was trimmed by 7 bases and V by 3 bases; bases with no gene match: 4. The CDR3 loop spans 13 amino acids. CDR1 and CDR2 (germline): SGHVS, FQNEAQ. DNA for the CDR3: TGTGCCAGCAGCTTGGACAGGGGAAGGGAGCAGTACTTC. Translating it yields CASSLDRGREQYF.

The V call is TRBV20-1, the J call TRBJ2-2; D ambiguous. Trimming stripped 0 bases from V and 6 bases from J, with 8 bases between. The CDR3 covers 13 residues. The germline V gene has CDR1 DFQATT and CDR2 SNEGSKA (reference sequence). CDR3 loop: CSARDSVSGELFF. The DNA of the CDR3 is TGCAGTGCTAGAGATTCCGTGTCCGGGGAGCTGTTTTTT.

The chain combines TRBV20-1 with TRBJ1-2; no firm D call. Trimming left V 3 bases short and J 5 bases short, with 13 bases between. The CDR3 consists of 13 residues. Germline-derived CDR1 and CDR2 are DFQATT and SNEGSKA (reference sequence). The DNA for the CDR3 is TGCAGTGCTAGTCCTCGGGCGGATTATGGCTACACCTTC. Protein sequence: CSASPRADYGYTF.

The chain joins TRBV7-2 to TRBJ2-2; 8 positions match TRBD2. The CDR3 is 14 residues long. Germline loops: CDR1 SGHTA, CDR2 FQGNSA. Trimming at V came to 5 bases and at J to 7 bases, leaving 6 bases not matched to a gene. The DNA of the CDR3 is TGTGCCAGCAGCCCTGGACTAGCTGGCGGGGAGCTGTTTTTT. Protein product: CASSPGLAGGELFF.

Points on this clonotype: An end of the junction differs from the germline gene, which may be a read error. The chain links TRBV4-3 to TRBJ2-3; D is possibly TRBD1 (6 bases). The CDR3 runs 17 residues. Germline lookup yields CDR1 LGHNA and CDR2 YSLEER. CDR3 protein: CDSSQAPTGLFPDTQYF. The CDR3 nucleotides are TGCGACAGCAGCCAAGCCCCGACAGGCCTATTTCCAGATACGCAGTATTTT.

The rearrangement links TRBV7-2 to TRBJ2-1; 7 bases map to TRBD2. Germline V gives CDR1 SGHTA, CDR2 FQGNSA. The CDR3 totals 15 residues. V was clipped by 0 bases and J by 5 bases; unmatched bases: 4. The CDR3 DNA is TGTGCCAGCAGCTTAGCTCGGGGGGATAACAATGAGCAGTTCTTC. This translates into CASSLARGDNNEQFF.

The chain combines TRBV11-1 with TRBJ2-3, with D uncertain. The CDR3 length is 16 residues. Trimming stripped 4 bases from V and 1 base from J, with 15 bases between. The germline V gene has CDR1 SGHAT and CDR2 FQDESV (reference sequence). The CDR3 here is CASSSAADWGTDTQYF. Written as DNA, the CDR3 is TGTGCCAGCAGCTCGGCGGCCGACTGGGGCACAGATACGCAGTATTTT.

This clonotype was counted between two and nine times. This CDR3 reads CASSQDGGPDTQYF. The CDR3 DNA is TGCGCCAGCAGCCAAGACGGTGGGCCAGATACGCAGTATTTT. V gene TRBV4-1 combines with J gene TRBJ2-3; D not resolved. Per germline, CDR1 MGHRA and CDR2 YSYEKL. This CDR3 has 14 amino acids. V was cut by 0 bases and J by 4 bases, with 8 bases left in between.

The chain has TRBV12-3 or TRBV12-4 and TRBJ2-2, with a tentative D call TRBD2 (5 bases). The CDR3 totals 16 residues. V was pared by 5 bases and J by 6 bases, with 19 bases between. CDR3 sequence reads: CASSLNLAPRAGELFF. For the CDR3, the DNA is TGTGCCAGCAGTCTAAACCTCGCCCCGAGGGCCGGGGAGCTGTTTTTT.

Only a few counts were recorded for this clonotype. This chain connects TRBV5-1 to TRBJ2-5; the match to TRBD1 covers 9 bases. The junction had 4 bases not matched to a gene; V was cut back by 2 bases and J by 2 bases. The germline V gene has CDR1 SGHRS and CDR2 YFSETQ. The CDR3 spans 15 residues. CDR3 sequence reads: CASSFGDREQETQYF. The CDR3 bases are TGCGCCAGCAGCTTCGGGGACAGGGAACAAGAGACCCAGTACTTC.

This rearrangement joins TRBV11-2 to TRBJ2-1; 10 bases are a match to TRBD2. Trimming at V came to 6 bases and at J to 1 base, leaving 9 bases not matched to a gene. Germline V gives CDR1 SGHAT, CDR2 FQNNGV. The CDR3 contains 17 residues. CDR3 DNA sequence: TGTGCCAGCAGGTATGGACTAGCGGCCCATTCCTACAATGAGCAGTTCTTC. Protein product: CASRYGLAAHSYNEQFF.

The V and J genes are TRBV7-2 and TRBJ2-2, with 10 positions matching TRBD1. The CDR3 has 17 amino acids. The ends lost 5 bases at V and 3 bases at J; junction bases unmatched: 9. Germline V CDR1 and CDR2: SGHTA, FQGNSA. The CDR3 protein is CASSPRPGQGHTGELFF. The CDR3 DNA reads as TGTGCCAGCAGCCCCCGACCGGGACAGGGGCACACCGGGGAGCTGTTTTTT.

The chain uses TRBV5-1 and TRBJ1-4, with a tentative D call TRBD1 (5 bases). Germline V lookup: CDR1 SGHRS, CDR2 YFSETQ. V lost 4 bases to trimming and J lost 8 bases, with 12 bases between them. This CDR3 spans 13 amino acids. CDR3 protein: CASSPHGGEKLFF. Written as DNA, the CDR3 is TGCGCCAGCAGCCCCCATGGGGGAGAAAAACTGTTTTTT.

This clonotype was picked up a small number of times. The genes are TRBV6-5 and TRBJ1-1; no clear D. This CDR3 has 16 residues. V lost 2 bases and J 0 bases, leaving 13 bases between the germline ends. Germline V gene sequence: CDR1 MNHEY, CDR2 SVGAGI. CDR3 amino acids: CASSYAQAAVNTEAFF. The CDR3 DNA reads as TGTGCCAGCAGTTACGCGCAGGCGGCCGTGAACACTGAAGCTTTCTTT.

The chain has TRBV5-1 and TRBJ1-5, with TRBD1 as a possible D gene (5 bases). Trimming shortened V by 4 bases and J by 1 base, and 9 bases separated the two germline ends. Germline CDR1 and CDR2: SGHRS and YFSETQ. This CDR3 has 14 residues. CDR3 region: CASSPGPSNQPQHF. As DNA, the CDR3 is TGCGCCAGCAGCCCGGGACCCAGCAATCAGCCCCAGCATTTT.

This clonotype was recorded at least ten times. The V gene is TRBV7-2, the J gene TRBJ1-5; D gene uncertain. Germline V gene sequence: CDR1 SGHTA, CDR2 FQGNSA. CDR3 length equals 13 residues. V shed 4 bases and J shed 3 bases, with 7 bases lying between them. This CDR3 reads CASSSDYNQPQHF. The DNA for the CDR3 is TGTGCCAGCAGCTCGGACTACAATCAGCCCCAGCATTTT.

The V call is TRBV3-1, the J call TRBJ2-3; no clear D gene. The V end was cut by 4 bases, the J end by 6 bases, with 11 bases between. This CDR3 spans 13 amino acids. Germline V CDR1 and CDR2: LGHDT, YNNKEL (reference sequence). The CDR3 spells CASSRTAVDTQYF. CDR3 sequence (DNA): TGTGCCAGCAGCCGGACCGCGGTGGATACGCAGTATTTT.

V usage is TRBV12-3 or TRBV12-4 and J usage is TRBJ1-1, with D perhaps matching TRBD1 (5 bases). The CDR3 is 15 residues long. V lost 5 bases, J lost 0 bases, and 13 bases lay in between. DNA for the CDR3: TGTGCCAGCAGTCAAGGGGACCGCATGAACACTGAAGCTTTCTTT. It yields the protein CASSQGDRMNTEAFF.

The CDR3 reads CATCRGQIWETQYF. The CDR3, as DNA: TGTGCCACCTGTCGCGGGCAGATTTGGGAGACCCAGTACTTC. The chain employs TRBV15 and TRBJ2-5, with D possibly matching TRBD2 (5 bases). V dropped 8 bases and J dropped 5 bases, with 18 bases sitting between them. Germline-derived CDR1 and CDR2 are LNHNV and YYDKDF (reference sequence). This CDR3 is built from 14 residues.

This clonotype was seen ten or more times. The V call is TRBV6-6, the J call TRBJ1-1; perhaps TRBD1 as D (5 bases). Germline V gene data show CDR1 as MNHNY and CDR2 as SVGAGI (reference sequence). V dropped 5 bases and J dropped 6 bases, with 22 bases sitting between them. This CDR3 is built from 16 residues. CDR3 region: CASSRETAKNGAEAFF. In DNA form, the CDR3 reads TGTGCCAGCAGTCGGGAGACAGCGAAGAATGGGGCTGAAGCTTTCTTT.